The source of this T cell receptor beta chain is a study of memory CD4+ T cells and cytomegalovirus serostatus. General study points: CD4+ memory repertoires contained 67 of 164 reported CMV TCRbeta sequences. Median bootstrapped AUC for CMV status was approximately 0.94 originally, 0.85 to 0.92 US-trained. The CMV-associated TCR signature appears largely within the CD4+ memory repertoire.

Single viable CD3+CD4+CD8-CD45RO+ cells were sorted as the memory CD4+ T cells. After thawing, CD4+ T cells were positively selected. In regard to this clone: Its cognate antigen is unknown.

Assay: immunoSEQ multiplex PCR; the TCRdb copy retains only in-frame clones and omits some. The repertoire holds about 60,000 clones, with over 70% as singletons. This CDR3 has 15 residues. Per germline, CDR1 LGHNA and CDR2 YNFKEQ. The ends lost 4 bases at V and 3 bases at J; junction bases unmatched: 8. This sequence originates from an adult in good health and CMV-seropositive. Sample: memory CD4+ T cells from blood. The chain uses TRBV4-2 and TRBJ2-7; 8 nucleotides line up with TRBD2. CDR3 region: CASSREVAGGYEQYF. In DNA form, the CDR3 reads TGTGCCAGCAGCCGAGAGGTGGCGGGGGGCTACGAGCAGTACTTC.